This is a list of T cell receptor beta chains from one sample in a study of T cell repertoires in ileal Crohn's disease. The protocol was immunoSEQ multiplex PCR, while the TCRdb copy is restricted to in-frame clones and leaves out a portion. Among approximately 27,000 clones listed, around three quarters were seen once. The sequenced sample consisted of ileal tissue. The receptors originated from an adult with Crohn's disease. Each CDR3 is given with its conserved first and last residue. A D gene is named only where the DNA matches it firmly. A row's size may be missing; if present it is once, few, many or a size class.

j_call	v_call	d_call	clone_size	cdr3_nt	cdr3_aa
TRBJ2-4	TRBV2	.	.	TGTGCCAGCAGTGAAGATGGGCCTTTCACGTACTTC	CASSEDGPFTYF
TRBJ1-1	TRBV6-5	TRBD1	.	TGTGCCAGCAGGTCACAGGGGTTGGACACTGAAGCTTTCTTT	CASRSQGLDTEAFF
TRBJ2-3	TRBV30	.	.	TGTGCCAGAGATTCTGGGGGCGCAGATACGCAGTATTTT	CARDSGGADTQYF
TRBJ2-5	TRBV28	.	.	TGTGCCAGCAGTTTCATAGGAGGGGGGGCCGGGGAGACCCAGTACTTC	CASSFIGGGAGETQYF
TRBJ2-7	TRBV5-4	.	.	TGTGCCAGCAGCTGGCAACGCTCCTACGAGCAGTACTTC	CASSWQRSYEQYF
TRBJ2-7	TRBV7-3	TRBD2	.	TGTGCCAGCAGCTTAACTCCTAGCGGAAAATACGAGCAGTACTTC	CASSLTPSGKYEQYF
TRBJ2-7	TRBV19	TRBD2	.	TGTGCCAGTAGTATAGAGGGGAATAGCGGGAGGGGTGTCTACGAGCAGTACTTC	CASSIEGNSGRGVYEQYF
TRBJ2-1	TRBV7-2	TRBD2	.	TGTGCCAGCAGCCCAACCCCTAGCGGGAGGGGGTACAATGAGCAGTTCTTC	CASSPTPSGRGYNEQFF
TRBJ1-1	TRBV19	.	few	TGTGCCAGTAGTATCCTCGGAGTCAACACTGAAGCTTTCTTT	CASSILGVNTEAFF
TRBJ2-7	TRBV12-5	.	.	TGTGCTAGTGGTTTGGTACAGGAAGGCGGCTCCTACGAGCAGTACTTC	CASGLVQEGGSYEQYF
TRBJ1-1	TRBV29-1	.	.	TGCAGCGTTGAAGAAACAGGTTTGAACACTGAAGCTTTCTTT	CSVEETGLNTEAFF
TRBJ1-1	TRBV9	TRBD1	.	TGTGCCAGCAGCCCCCAACCGACAGGGCGGACTGAAGCTTTCTTT	CASSPQPTGRTEAFF
TRBJ2-7	TRBV30	.	.	TGTGCCTGGAGTAAGGCTGTGTTTAGGGGGATCAACGAGCAGTACTTC	CAWSKAVFRGINEQYF
TRBJ2-7	TRBV6-1	.	.	TGTGCCAGCAGTGTCATAGGGACATCGCCTTACGAGCAGTACTTC	CASSVIGTSPYEQYF
TRBJ1-2	TRBV5-1	TRBD1	.	TGCGCCAGCAGCACGGGCCTGACAGGGTCACGGCTATATACCTTC	CASSTGLTGSRLYTF
TRBJ1-1	TRBV27	.	.	TGTGCCAGCAGTCCCTCGGCGGTTATGAACACTGAAGCTTTCTTT	CASSPSAVMNTEAFF
TRBJ2-3	TRBV6-1	.	.	TGTGCCAGCAGTGAAATGGGGGGGCGGGCCACAGATACGCAGTATTTT	CASSEMGGRATDTQYF
TRBJ1-4	TRBV10-3	TRBD1	medium-sized	TGTGCCATCAGGACAGGGGAGAATGAAAAACTGTTTTTT	CAIRTGENEKLFF
TRBJ1-1	TRBV5-4	.	.	TGTGCCAGCAGCTTGGCAGGCTCCCCAGAAGCTTTCTTT	CASSLAGSPEAFF
TRBJ2-1	TRBV19	TRBD1	once	TGTGCCAGTAGTATCTCCCAGGGGGCCTACAATGAGCAGTTCTTC	CASSISQGAYNEQFF
TRBJ2-2	TRBV19	TRBD2	.	TGTGCCAGTAGAACTAGCGAGACGAACACCGGGGAGCTGTTTTTT	CASRTSETNTGELFF
TRBJ1-2	TRBV19	TRBD1	medium-sized	TGTGCCAGTACTCCCGACAGGGGGCAAATCACCTTC	CASTPDRGQITF
TRBJ1-3	TRBV6-5	TRBD1	.	TGTGCCAGCAGTCTCGGGACAGGGTCTGGAAACACCATATATTTT	CASSLGTGSGNTIYF
TRBJ2-5	TRBV6-1	.	few	TGTGCCAGCAGCTGGGGACTGCAAGAGACCCAGTACTTC	CASSWGLQETQYF